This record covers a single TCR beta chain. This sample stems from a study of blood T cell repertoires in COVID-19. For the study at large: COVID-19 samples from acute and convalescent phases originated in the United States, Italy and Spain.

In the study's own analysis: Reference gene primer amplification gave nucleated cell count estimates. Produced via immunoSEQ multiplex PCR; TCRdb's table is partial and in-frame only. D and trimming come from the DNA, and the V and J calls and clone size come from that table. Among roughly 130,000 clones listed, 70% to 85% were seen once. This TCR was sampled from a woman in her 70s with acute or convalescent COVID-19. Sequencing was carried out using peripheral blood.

CDR3 DNA sequence: TGTGCCACCAGTGATCCCACGGGGACAGGGAGTTATGGCTACACCTTC. This encodes CATSDPTGTGSYGYTF. This chain joins TRBV24-1 and TRBJ1-2, with 9 bases fitting TRBD1. Trimming cost V 3 bases and J 5 bases; bases outside gene matches: 9. The CDR3 sequence is 16 residues long. CDR1 is KGHDR, CDR2 SFDVKD, per germline.